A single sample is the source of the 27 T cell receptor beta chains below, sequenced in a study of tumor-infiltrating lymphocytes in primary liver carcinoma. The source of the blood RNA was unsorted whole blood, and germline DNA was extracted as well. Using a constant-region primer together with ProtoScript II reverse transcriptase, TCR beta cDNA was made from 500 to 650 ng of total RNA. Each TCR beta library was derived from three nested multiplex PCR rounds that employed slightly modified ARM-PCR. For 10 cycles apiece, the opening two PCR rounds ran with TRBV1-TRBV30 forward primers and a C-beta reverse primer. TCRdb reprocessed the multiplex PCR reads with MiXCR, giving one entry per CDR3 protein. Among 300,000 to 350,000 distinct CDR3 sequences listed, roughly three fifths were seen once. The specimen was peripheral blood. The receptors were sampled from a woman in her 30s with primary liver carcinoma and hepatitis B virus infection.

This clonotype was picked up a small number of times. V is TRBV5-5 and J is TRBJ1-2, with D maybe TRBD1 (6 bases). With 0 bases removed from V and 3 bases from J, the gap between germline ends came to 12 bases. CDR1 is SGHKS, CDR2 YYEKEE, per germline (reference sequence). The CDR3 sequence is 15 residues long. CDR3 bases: TGTGCCAGCAGCTTGGACCGGGGGCTGTACTATGGCTACACCTTC. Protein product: CASSLDRGLYYGYTF. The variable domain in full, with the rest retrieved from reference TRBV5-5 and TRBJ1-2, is DAGVTQSPTHLIKTRGQQVTLRCSPISGHKSVSWYQQVLGQGPQFIFQYYEKEERGRGNFPDRFSARQFPNYSSELNVNALLLGDSALYLCASSLDRGLYYGYTFGSGTRLTVV.

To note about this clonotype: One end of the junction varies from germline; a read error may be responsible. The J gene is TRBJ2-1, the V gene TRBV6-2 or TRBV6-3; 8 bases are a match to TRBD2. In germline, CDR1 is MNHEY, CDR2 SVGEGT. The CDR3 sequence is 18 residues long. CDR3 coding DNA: TGTGTCAGCAGTTACTCGAGTGTCGGGACTAGATCCCACAATGAGCAGTTCTTC. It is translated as CVSSYSSVGTRSHNEQFF.

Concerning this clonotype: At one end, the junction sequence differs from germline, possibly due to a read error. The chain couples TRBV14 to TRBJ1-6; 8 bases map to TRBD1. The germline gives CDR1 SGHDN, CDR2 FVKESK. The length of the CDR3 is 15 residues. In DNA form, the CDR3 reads TGTGCCAGCAGGGACTCGACAGGGGTAGATTCACCCATCCACTTT. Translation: CASRDSTGVDSPIHF.

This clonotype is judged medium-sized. CDR3 sequence: CASSPGSPGDEQFF. The CDR3 coding sequence is TGTGCCAGCAGCCCGGGGTCTCCTGGCGATGAGCAGTTCTTC. The chain links TRBV11-3 to TRBJ2-1; D possibly corresponds to TRBD2 (5 bases). The CDR3 consists of 14 residues. Trimming cost V 5 bases and J 8 bases, with 16 bases left between them. Per germline, CDR1 SGHNT and CDR2 YENEEA.

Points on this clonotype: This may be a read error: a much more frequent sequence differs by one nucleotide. The CDR3 here is CASSPTKNTEAFF. The CDR3, as DNA: TGTGCCAGCAGCCCTACAAAGAACACTGAAGCTTTCTTT. The chain has TRBV6-5 and TRBJ1-1; no definite D call. CDR1 MNHEY and CDR2 SVGAGI come from the germline V gene. Between the trimmed V and J ends, which lost 6 bases and 1 base, there was a span of 9 bases. The CDR3 is 13 residues long.

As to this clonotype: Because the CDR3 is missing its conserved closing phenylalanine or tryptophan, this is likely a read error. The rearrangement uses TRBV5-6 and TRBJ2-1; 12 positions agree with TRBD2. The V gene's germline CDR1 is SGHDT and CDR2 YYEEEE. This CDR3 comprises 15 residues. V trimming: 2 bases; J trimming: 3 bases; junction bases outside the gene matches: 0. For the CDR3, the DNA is TGTGCCAGCAGCTTACTAGCGGGAGGCTACAATGAGCAGTTCTCC. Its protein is CASSLLAGGYNEQFS.

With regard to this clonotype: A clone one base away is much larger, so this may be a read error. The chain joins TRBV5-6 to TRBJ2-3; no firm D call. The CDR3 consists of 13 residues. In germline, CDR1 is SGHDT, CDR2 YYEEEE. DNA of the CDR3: TGTGCCAGCAGCTTGGCGGCCAGCAAAACGCAGAATTTT. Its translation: CASSLAASKTQNF.

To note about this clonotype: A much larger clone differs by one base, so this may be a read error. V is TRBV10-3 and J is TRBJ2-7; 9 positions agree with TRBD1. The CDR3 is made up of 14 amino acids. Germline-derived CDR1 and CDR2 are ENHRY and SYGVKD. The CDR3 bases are TGTGCCATCAGTCCCTCCGGGACAGGGTACGAGCTGTACTTC. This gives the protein CAISPSGTGYELYF.

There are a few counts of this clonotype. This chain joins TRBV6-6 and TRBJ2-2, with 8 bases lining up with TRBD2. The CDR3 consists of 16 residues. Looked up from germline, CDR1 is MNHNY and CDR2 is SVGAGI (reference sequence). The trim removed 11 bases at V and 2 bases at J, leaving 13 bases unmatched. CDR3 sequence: CASLKIAGSNTGELFF. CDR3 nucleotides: TGTGCCTCCCTGAAGATAGCGGGATCCAACACCGGGGAGCTGTTTTTT.

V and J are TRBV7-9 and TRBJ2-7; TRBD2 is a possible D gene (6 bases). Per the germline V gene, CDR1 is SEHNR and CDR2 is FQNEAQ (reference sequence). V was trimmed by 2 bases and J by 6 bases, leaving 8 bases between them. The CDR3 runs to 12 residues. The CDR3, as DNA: TGTGCCAGCAGCTTAACGGGGGTCGAGCAGTACTTC. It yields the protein CASSLTGVEQYF.

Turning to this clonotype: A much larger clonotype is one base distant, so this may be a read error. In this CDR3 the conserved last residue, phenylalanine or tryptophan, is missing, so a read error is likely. Here the CDR3 DNA reads TGCAGCGTTCTCGGCAGGGGGTACGAGCAGTACATC. Translated: CSVLGRGYEQYI. V usage is TRBV29-1 and J usage is TRBJ2-7; TRBD1 matches at 7 bases. With 5 bases clipped from V and 4 bases from J, the junction kept 5 bases outside the gene matches. Looked up from germline, CDR1 is SQVTM and CDR2 is ANQGSEA. CDR3 size: 12 residues.

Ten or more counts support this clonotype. This CDR3 reads CASSQGRQGAYEQYF. The CDR3 DNA reads as TGCGCCAGCAGCCAAGGGAGACAGGGGGCTTACGAGCAGTACTTC. The gene calls are TRBV4-3 and TRBJ2-7; TRBD1 aligns across 10 bases. J gave up 4 bases and V 1 base, and 4 bases lay outside the gene matches. This CDR3 is built from 15 residues. Germline V CDR1 and CDR2: LGHNA, YSLEER.

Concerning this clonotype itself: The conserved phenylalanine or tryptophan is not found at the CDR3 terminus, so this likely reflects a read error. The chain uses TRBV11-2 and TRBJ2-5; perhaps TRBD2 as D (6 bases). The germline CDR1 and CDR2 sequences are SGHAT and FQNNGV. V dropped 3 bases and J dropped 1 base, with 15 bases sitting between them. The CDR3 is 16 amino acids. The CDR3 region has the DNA TGTGCCAGCAGCTTTGTAGGAGGGAGCCTCCAAGAGACCCAGTACTCC. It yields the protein CASSFVGGSLQETQYS.

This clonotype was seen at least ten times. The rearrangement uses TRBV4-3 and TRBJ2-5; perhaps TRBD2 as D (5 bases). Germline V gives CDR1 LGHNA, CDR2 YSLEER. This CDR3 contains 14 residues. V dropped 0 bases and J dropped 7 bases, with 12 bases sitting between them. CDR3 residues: CASSQEPGVGTQYF. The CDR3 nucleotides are TGCGCCAGCAGCCAAGAACCCGGGGTGGGGACCCAGTACTTC.

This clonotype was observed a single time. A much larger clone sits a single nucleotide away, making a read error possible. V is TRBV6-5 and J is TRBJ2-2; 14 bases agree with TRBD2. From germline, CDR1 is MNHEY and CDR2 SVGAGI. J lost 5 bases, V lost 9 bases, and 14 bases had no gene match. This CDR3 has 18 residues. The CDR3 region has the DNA TGTGCCAGGAGGACCCGGACTAGCGGGAGGTGGAAGACCGGGGAGCTGTTTTTT. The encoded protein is CARRTRTSGRWKTGELFF.

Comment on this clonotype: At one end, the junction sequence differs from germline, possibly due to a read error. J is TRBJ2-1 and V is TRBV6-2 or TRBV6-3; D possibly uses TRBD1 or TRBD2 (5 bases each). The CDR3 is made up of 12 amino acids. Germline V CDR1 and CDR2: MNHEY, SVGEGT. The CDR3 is CVSGYEGQVHFF. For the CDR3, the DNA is TGTGTCAGCGGTTACGAAGGACAAGTGCACTTCTTC.

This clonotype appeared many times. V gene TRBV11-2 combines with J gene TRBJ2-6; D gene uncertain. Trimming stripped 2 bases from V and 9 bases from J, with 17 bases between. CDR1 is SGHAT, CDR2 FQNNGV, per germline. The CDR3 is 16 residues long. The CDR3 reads CASSLTPTPPLNVLTF. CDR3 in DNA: TGTGCCAGCAGCTTAACCCCTACACCACCTCTCAACGTCCTGACTTTC.

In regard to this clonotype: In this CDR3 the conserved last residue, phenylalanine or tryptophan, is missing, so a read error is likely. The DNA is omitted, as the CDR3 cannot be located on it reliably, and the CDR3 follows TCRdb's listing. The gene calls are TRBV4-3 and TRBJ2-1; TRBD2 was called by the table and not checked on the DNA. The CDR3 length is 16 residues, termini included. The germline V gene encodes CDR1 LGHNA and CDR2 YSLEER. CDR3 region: CASSQDAGSSYNERYL.

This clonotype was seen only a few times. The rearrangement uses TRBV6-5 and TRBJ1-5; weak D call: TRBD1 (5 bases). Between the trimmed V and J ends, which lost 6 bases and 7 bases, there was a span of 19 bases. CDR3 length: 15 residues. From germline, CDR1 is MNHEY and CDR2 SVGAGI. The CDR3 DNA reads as TGTGCCAGCAGGCCTCTGGGGGGGGAGGGACAGCCCCAGCATTTT. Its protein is CASRPLGGEGQPQHF.

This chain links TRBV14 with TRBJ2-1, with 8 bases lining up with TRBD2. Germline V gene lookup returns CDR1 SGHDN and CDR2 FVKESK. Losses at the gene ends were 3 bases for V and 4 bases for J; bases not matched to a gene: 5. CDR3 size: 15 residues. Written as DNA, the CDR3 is TGTGCCAGCAGCCACCGCGGGAGGAATTACAATGAGCAGTTCTTC. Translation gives CASSHRGRNYNEQFF.

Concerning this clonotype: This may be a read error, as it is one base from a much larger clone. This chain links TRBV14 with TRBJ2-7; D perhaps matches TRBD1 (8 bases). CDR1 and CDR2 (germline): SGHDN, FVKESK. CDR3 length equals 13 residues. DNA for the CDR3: TGTGCCAGCAGCCAAGGCAGGGGGCGGGAGCAGTGCTTC. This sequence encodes CASSQGRGREQCF. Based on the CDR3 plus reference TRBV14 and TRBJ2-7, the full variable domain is EAGVTQFPSHSVIEKGQTVTLRCDPISGHDNLYWYRRVMGKEIKFLLHFVKESKQDESGMPNNRFLAERTGGTYSTLKVQPAELEDSGVYFCASSQGRGREQCFGPGTRLTVT.

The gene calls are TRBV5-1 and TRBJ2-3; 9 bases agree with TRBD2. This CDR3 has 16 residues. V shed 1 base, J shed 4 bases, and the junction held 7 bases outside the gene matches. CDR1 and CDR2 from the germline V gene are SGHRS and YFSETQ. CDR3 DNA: TGCGCCAGCAGCTTGAACGCGGGAGGGTCGTCAGATACGCAGTATTTT. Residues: CASSLNAGGSSDTQYF.

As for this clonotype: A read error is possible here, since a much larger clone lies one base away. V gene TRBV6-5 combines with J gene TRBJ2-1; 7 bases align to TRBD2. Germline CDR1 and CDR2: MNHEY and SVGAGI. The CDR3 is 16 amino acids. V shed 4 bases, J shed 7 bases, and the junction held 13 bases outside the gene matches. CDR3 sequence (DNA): TGTGCCAGCAGTTCCGGGGGACTAACGGGAGTTAATGAGCAGTTCTTC. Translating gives CASSSGGLTGVNEQFF.

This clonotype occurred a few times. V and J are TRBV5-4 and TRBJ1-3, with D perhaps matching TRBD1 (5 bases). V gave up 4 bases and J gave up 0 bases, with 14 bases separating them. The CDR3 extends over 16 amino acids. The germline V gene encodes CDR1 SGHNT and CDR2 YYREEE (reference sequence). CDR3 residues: CASSQKLGRSGNTIYF. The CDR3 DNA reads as TGTGCCAGCAGCCAAAAGCTGGGGCGCTCTGGAAACACCATATATTTT.

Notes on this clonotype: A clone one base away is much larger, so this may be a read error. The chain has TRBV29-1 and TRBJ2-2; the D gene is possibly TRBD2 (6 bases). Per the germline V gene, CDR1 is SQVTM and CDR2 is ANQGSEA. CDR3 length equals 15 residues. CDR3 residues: CNVDGGGVDTGELFF. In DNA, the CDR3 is TGCAACGTTGACGGGGGTGGTGTGGACACCGGGGAGCTGTTTTTT.

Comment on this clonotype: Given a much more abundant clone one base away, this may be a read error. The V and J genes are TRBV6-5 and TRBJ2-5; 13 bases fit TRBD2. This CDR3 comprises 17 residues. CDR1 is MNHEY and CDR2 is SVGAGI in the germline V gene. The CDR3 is CANSSGTSGVPGETQYF. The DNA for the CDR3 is TGTGCCAACAGTTCCGGGACTAGCGGGGTCCCCGGAGAGACCCAGTACTTC.

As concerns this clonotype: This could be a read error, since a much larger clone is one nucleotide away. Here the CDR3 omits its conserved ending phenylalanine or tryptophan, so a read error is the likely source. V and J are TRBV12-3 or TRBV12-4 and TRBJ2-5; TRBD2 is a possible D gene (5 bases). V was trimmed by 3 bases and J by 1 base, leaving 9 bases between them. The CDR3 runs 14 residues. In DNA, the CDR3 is TGTGCCAGCAGTTTGATTAGCGCCCAAGAGACCCAGTACCTC. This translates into CASSLISAQETQYL.